Listed below are T cell receptor beta chains from one sample, sequenced in a study of T cells after yellow fever vaccination. From the 5' RACE reads, TCRdb called clonotypes with MiXCR, one entry per CDR3 protein. The data show 13,000 or so distinct CDR3 sequences, with roughly 4.9% seen just once and about half held by the top ten. The specimen was PBMCs, either bulk or a sorted T-cell subset (CD4+, CD8+, memory, or dextramer-sorted; not recorded which), collected 45 days after the yellow fever booster vaccination. These receptors all come from a man younger than 40 who received the YFV17D yellow fever vaccine. Both conserved end residues are part of each CDR3. Not every row has a clone size; where given, it reads once, few, many or a size class.

j_call clone_size v_call cdr3_length cdr3_aa
TRBJ2-2 many TRBV9 11 CASSVGGELFF
TRBJ1-5 many TRBV4-3 15 CASSQDGVVDQPQHF
TRBJ2-1 many TRBV7-9 13 CASSSNAYNEQFF
TRBJ2-7 many TRBV20-1 12 CSALTGDYEQYF
TRBJ1-2 many TRBV5-1 11 CASGPRGDYTF
TRBJ1-3 many TRBV28 12 CASSFAENTIYF
TRBJ2-5 many TRBV10-1 13 CASSESGMETQYF
TRBJ2-1 many TRBV15 17 CATSRYGLAEGYNEQFF
TRBJ2-7 many TRBV20-1 14 CSASGQGEAYEQYF
TRBJ2-7 many TRBV5-4 14 CASRNTAVDYEQYF
TRBJ2-2 many TRBV20-1 13 CSASRTITGELFF
TRBJ2-1 many TRBV6-1 14 CASLRTGVHNEQFF
TRBJ2-6 many TRBV7-9 15 CASSRGRVGANVLTF
TRBJ2-1 many TRBV28 11 CASSFLVEQFF
TRBJ2-3 many TRBV7-2 14 CASSPSAQTNTQYF
TRBJ2-3 many TRBV4-2 19 CASSLQISSGRAFSDTQYF
TRBJ2-5 many TRBV7-3 13 CASSPGGEETQYF
TRBJ1-2 many TRBV18 13 CASTATRGDGYTF
TRBJ2-1 many TRBV4-3 19 CASSQDSASIYHSYNEQFF
TRBJ2-5 many TRBV29-1 13 CSLLPANGETQYF
TRBJ2-1 many TRBV11-2 17 CASSLDPGQVFWNEQFF
TRBJ2-1 NA TRBV2 16 CTRSAGPSGSPNEQFF
TRBJ1-5 many TRBV7-2 15 CASSSQGTGNQPQHF
TRBJ2-1 many TRBV15 15 CATSSGRSSYNEQFF
TRBJ2-4 few TRBV6-5 15 CASSSRQGLGNIQYF
TRBJ2-2 many TRBV9 13 CASAGQYTGELFF
TRBJ2-3 many TRBV5-1 15 CASSLMTDPPDTQYF
TRBJ1-4 many TRBV6-5 14 CASSYSQYPRKLFF
TRBJ1-1 few TRBV20-1 13 CSASAQANTEAFF
TRBJ2-7 many TRBV11-2 14 CASSPTRAPYEQYF
TRBJ2-3 many TRBV7-4 22 CASSLAPGRSTPAGWGTDTQYF
TRBJ2-1 NA TRBV12-3/TRBV12-4 18 CARRTTHSVPKRYNEQFF
TRBJ2-1 many TRBV24-1 14 CATSVATNFREQFF
TRBJ2-7 many TRBV19 11 CASRQGSEQYF
TRBJ2-3 many TRBV28 16 CASSFRSSGSTDTQYF
TRBJ2-2 many TRBV7-2 16 CASSFTSGVNTGELFF
TRBJ1-6 many TRBV27 14 CASSFWTENSPLHF
TRBJ1-1 many TRBV10-3 16 CAITGQNLGGDTEAFF
TRBJ2-1 many TRBV27 15 CASTLAGLAYNEQFF
TRBJ2-1 many TRBV5-5 15 CASSPGTIINNEQFF
TRBJ2-5 many TRBV24-1 16 CATSAGGATGEETQYF
TRBJ2-1 many TRBV7-2 15 CASSLVSGSYNEQFF
TRBJ1-1 many TRBV29-1 11 CSVAWGLWAFF
TRBJ1-1 many TRBV29-1 13 CSVAGGADTEAFF
TRBJ1-5 many TRBV5-8 15 CASSSGQRGNQPQHF
TRBJ2-3 many TRBV10-3 16 CAINRGLAGEADTQYF
TRBJ2-1 NA TRBV7-9 14 CASSIWSGNNEQFF
TRBJ2-5 many TRBV12-3/TRBV12-4 12 CASSFSRKTQYF
TRBJ2-1 many TRBV6-5 15 CASSTTGGVYNEQFF
TRBJ2-1 many TRBV23-1 14 CASSQSGFYNEQFF
TRBJ2-7 medium-sized TRBV19 13 CASSLSVVAEQYF
TRBJ2-3 NA TRBV15 16 CATSSPGTWCTDTQYF
TRBJ1-4 many TRBV6-2/TRBV6-3 13 CAGKAPTNEKLFF